This TCR beta chain was sequenced in a study of blood T cell repertoires in COVID-19. Profiled with immunoSEQ multiplex PCR; TCRdb holds only in-frame clones, not every one. Among about 100,000 clones, approximately 88% were seen once, and the ten largest hold approximately 5%. Trimming took 4 bases from V and 2 from J; bases not matched to a gene: 9. Germline-derived CDR1 and CDR2 are KGHSH and LQKENI. This CDR3 is 16 amino acids long. This receptor was obtained from a human donor in a cohort sampled during active COVID-19. The specimen sequenced was peripheral blood. This chain uses TRBV18 with TRBJ1-2; TRBD1 matches at 8 bases. CDR3: CASSRNQQGENYGYTF. CDR3 DNA sequence: TGTGCCAGCTCACGCAATCAACAGGGGGAAAACTATGGCTACACCTTC. Based on the CDR3 plus reference TRBV18 and TRBJ1-2, the full variable domain is NAGVMQNPRHLVRRRGQEARLRCSPMKGHSHVYWYRQLPEEGLKFMVYLQKENIIDESGMPKERFSAEFPKEGPSILRIQQVVRGDSAAYFCASSRNQQGENYGYTFGSGTRLTVV.